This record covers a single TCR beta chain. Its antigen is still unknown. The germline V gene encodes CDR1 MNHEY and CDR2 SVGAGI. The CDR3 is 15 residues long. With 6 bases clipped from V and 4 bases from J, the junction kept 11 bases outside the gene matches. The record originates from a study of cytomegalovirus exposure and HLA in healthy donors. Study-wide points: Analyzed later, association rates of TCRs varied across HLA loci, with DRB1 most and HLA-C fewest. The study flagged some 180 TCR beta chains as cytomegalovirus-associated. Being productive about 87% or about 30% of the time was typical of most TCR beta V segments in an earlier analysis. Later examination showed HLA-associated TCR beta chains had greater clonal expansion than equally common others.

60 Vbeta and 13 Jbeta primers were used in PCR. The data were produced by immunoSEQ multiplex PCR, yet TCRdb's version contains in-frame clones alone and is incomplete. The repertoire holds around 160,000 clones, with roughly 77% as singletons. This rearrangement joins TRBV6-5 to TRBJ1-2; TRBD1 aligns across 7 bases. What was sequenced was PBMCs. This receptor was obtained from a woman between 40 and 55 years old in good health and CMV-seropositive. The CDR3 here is CASRPAGQPIYGYTF. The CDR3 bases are TGTGCCAGCAGGCCGGCGGGACAGCCTATCTATGGCTACACCTTC.